The text below deals with one TCR beta chain. Its antigen is still unknown. The beta constant-region primer was an equimolar mix of two oligonucleotides covering TRBC1 and TRBC2. The ligated cDNA underwent four PCR rounds using SP2 and nested alpha and beta constant-region primers. An oligonucleotide with the SP2 primer and a 12-nucleotide UMI was ligated to the cDNA 3' end. TCRdb itself ran the UMI-ligation and nested PCR reads through MiXCR, one entry per CDR3 protein. The repertoire holds under 150,000 distinct CDR3 sequences, roughly a fifth seen once, with roughly 0.6% in the top ten. This specimen comes from a study of naive and memory T cell subsets. Study-wide results and caveats: A few larger clonotypes appeared in naive repertoires, especially CD8, possibly memory cells re-expressing CD45RA. In CD4 and CD8 cells, diversity dropped from naive through EMRA.

The CDR3 is 18 amino acids. Unmatched junction bases numbered 14, after V lost 2 bases and J lost 1 base. CDR1 is KGHSH, CDR2 LQKENI, per germline. This clonotype was sampled from a human donor in good health. The sequenced sample was naive CD8+ T cells from blood. The V and J genes are TRBV18 and TRBJ2-7, with TRBD1 matching over 7 bases. CDR3 protein: CASSPAFRDSRKSYEQYF. In nucleotides, the CDR3 is TGTGCCAGCTCACCAGCGTTTAGGGACAGCCGCAAGTCCTACGAGCAGTACTTC.